A single sample gave rise to the 29 T cell receptor beta chains below, sequenced in a study of breast tumors, draining lymph nodes, adjacent tissues (dated by TCRdb to about 2016). Lymph node samples came from the axillary draining lymph nodes of breast cancer patients. To prepare the library, multiplex PCR was applied. Sequencing took place on an Illumina HiSeq 2000. TCRdb reworked the public reads: Q25 trimming with fastp, MiXCR clone assembly, productive beta chains retained. Every entry covers one CDR3 protein and lists the most common genes and DNA from its rows. For this sample there are about 130,000 distinct CDR3 sequences; 20% appear just once. The ten largest account for roughly 3.5% of the sample. Sequencing input: axillary lymph node tissue. All receptors derive from a female donor with breast cancer. Some clones in this sample may be carry-over from other donors' samples.

This clonotype was recorded many times. The J gene is TRBJ2-7, the V gene TRBV3-1, with TRBD1 matching 8 bases. The CDR3 runs 15 residues. CDR1 and CDR2 (germline): LGHDT, YNNKEL (reference sequence). The V and J ends lost 4 bases and 7 bases, in that order; junction bases with no gene match: 12. CDR3 bases: TGTGCCAGCAGCCCAGGGACCATCACAGGGGGAGAGCAGTACTTC. As protein: CASSPGTITGGEQYF.

Ten or more counts support this clonotype. This rearrangement joins TRBV7-6 to TRBJ2-5; D is ambiguous. V gave up 1 base and J gave up 5 bases, with 8 bases separating them. The CDR3 loop spans 13 amino acids. The germline CDR1 and CDR2 sequences are SGHVS and FNYEAQ. This CDR3 is CASSLGNRETQYF. Here the CDR3 DNA reads TGTGCCAGCAGCTTAGGGAACCGGGAGACCCAGTACTTC.

This clonotype was counted many times. The rearrangement links TRBV6-6 to TRBJ2-7, with TRBD2 matching over 8 bases. V trimming: 7 bases; J trimming: 3 bases; junction bases outside the gene matches: 14. Looked up from germline, CDR1 is MNHNY and CDR2 is SVGAGI (reference sequence). The CDR3 covers 16 residues. This CDR3 is CASILSGGNVFYEQYF. In nucleotides, the CDR3 is TGTGCCAGCATTTTGAGCGGGGGAAACGTCTTCTACGAGCAGTACTTC.

This chain connects TRBV18 to TRBJ2-6; 10 bases are shared with TRBD1. V lost 4 bases, J lost 6 bases, and 3 bases stayed unmatched. This CDR3 region has 15 residues. Germline V CDR1 and CDR2: KGHSH, LQKENI. The CDR3 protein is CASSLGQGEANVLTF. In nucleotides, the CDR3 is TGTGCCAGCTCACTCGGACAGGGGGAGGCCAACGTCCTGACTTTC.

A remark on this clonotype: This may arise from a read error, as a much more abundant clone is one base away. The V gene is TRBV7-3, the J gene TRBJ2-1; perhaps D is TRBD1 or TRBD2 (5 bases each). Germline CDR1 is SGHTA and CDR2 is FQGTGA. CDR3 size: 14 residues. The CDR3 protein is CASSKGSSHNEQFF. Written as DNA, the CDR3 is TGTGCCAGCAGTAAGGGGAGCTCCCACAATGAGCAGTTCTTC. Supplemented by reference TRBV7-3 and TRBJ2-1, the full variable domain reads GAGVSQTPSNKVTEKGKYVELRCDPISGHTALYWYRQSLGQGPEFLIYFQGTGAADDSGLPNDRFFAVRPEGSVSTLKIQRTERGDSAVYLCASSKGSSHNEQFFGPGTRLTVL.

The V gene is TRBV11-2, the J gene TRBJ2-2; D gene ambiguous. V lost 1 base, J lost 0 bases, and 6 bases lay in between. This CDR3 region has 15 residues. Germline loops: CDR1 SGHAT, CDR2 FQNNGV. For the CDR3, the DNA is TGTGCCAGCAGCTTAGGGCGGACGAACACCGGGGAGCTGTTTTTT. Translation gives CASSLGRTNTGELFF.

V gene TRBV6-1 combines with J gene TRBJ2-5; 8 bases fit TRBD1. The CDR3 loop spans 15 amino acids. Germline-derived CDR1 and CDR2 are MNHNS and SASEGT. V was pared by 1 base and J by 4 bases, with 5 bases of the junction left unmatched. The CDR3 loop reads CASSEGPGGRETQYF. The CDR3 DNA follows: TGTGCCAGCAGTGAAGGACCAGGGGGCCGAGAGACCCAGTACTTC.

Notes on this clonotype: The conserved closing phenylalanine or tryptophan is absent in this CDR3, likely reflecting a read error. The chain employs TRBV5-1 and TRBJ1-2; D gene ambiguous. Looked up from germline, CDR1 is SGHRS and CDR2 is YFSETQ. The CDR3 extends over 14 amino acids. The CDR3 nucleotides are TGTGCCAGCAGCTTGCCGACCCCGGGGTATGGCTACACCTAC. Translated, it gives CASSLPTPGYGYTY.

This clonotype occurred many times. This chain links TRBV20-1 with TRBJ2-1, with D maybe TRBD2 (7 bases). Germline V gives CDR1 DFQATT, CDR2 SNEGSKA (reference sequence). The CDR3 extends over 14 amino acids. Trimming shortened V by 6 bases and J by 5 bases, and 17 bases separated the two germline ends. The CDR3 sequence is CSARRAGAHNEQFF. CDR3 coding DNA: TGCAGTGCCCGTCGGGCGGGGGCCCACAATGAGCAGTTCTTC.

This clonotype was recorded at least ten times. The CDR3 DNA sequence: TGTGCCAGCAGTGAGGGCCTTAAGCAGTTCTTC. This gives the protein CASSEGLKQFF. The rearrangement joins TRBV2 to TRBJ2-1; no reliable D call. V dropped 3 bases and J dropped 11 bases, with 8 bases sitting between them. Germline lookup yields CDR1 SNHLY and CDR2 FYNNEI. This CDR3 comprises 11 residues.

The sample holds a few counts of this clonotype. The V gene is TRBV5-1, the J gene TRBJ2-2; 7 bases agree with TRBD2. This CDR3 spans 16 amino acids. The ends lost 2 bases at V and 3 bases at J; junction bases unmatched: 7. CDR1 is SGHRS, CDR2 YFSETQ, per germline. CDR3 nucleotide sequence: TGCGCCAGCAGCTTTATCGCGGGGGATGACACCGGGGAGCTGTTTTTT. It codes for CASSFIAGDDTGELFF.

This clonotype turned up a few times. The chain is built from TRBV18 and TRBJ2-1; no clear D. Per germline, CDR1 KGHSH and CDR2 LQKENI. V was shortened by 4 bases and J by 7 bases, with 8 bases between the two germline ends. CDR3 length equals 12 residues. The DNA for the CDR3 is TGTGCCAGCTCACATTTCCGGAATGAGCAGTTCTTC. Translation gives CASSHFRNEQFF.

This clonotype has at least ten counts. The chain employs TRBV14 and TRBJ2-5; D might be TRBD1 or TRBD2, each matching 5 bases. Germline V CDR1 and CDR2: SGHDN, FVKESK. The length of the CDR3 is 16 residues. V was pared by 4 bases and J by 4 bases, with 19 bases between. CDR3 bases: TGTGCCAGCAGCCCCACCGGGACCCGCAGGCGAGAGACCCAGTACTTC. This translates into CASSPTGTRRRETQYF.

The chain couples TRBV6-5 to TRBJ2-1, with D unresolved. The V gene lost 2 bases and the J gene lost 5 bases, with 10 bases spanning the gap. The CDR3 sequence is 14 residues long. CDR1 is MNHEY and CDR2 is SVGAGI in the germline V gene. The CDR3 nucleotides read TGTGCCAGCAGTTACGGGGAATTCAACAATGAGCAGTTCTTC. Translation gives CASSYGEFNNEQFF.

This clonotype was found many times. At one of its ends the junction is not consistent with the germline gene, which may arise from a read error. V gene TRBV5-4 combines with J gene TRBJ2-3, with a weak D call TRBD1 (7 bases). The CDR3 has 16 amino acids. Germline V gene data show CDR1 as SGHNT and CDR2 as YYREEE (reference sequence). This CDR3 reads CASSPTRQGGTDMQYF. For the CDR3, the DNA is TGTGCCAGCAGCCCCACCAGACAGGGAGGTACAGATATGCAGTATTTT.

This clonotype was observed many times. In DNA form, the CDR3 reads TGTGCCAGCAGCCGAGGACAGTACTACGAGCAGTACTTC. Translation: CASSRGQYYEQYF. J is TRBJ2-7 and V is TRBV5-5, with D possibly matching TRBD1 (6 bases). CDR1 and CDR2 (germline): SGHKS, YYEKEE (reference sequence). The germline V and J ends were trimmed by 4 bases and 3 bases, with 11 bases remaining between them. The CDR3 contains 13 residues.

A word on this clonotype: A read error may be the cause here, since a much bigger clone is one base away. The V gene is TRBV6-1, the J gene TRBJ2-3; tentatively, D is TRBD1 or TRBD2 (5 bases each). There are 14 residues in the CDR3. Looked up from germline, CDR1 is MNHNS and CDR2 is SASEGT. Deletions cut 8 bases from V and 7 bases from J, with 19 bases between. The chain's CDR3 is CASWEEGLSHTQYF. The CDR3 nucleotides are TGTGCCAGCTGGGAAGAGGGGTTATCACATACGCAGTATTTT.

This chain links TRBV20-1 with TRBJ2-1, with D possibly TRBD2 on 6 matching bases. Trimming cost V 6 bases and J 0 bases, with 15 bases left between them. Germline V gene lookup returns CDR1 DFQATT and CDR2 SNEGSKA (reference sequence). This CDR3 contains 15 residues. The CDR3: CSAYRGISSYNEQFF. CDR3 in DNA: TGCAGTGCCTACCGGGGGATATCCTCCTACAATGAGCAGTTCTTC.

The chain joins TRBV27 to TRBJ2-1; tentatively, D is TRBD2 (5 bases). CDR1 and CDR2 (germline): MNHEY, SMNVEV (reference sequence). The ends were cut back, 2 bases at V and 6 bases at J, with 17 bases in the middle. The CDR3 is 16 amino acids. Written as DNA, the CDR3 is TGTGCCAGCAGTTTACCAAGGGTAGGAGAGGGCAATGAGCAGTTCTTC. Translated, it gives CASSLPRVGEGNEQFF.

This clonotype was counted at least ten times. The genes are TRBV12-3 or TRBV12-4 and TRBJ2-7; D is uncertain. V was trimmed by 1 base and J by 4 bases, leaving 14 bases between them. CDR3 size: 15 residues. This chain's CDR3 is CASSLEATAFYEQYF. Written as DNA, the CDR3 is TGTGCCAGCAGTTTAGAGGCCACAGCTTTTTACGAGCAGTACTTC.

This clonotype has at least ten counts. V and J are TRBV5-1 and TRBJ1-6; no clear D. With 1 base removed from V and 9 bases from J, the gap between germline ends came to 8 bases. The CDR3 totals 13 residues. Per the germline V gene, CDR1 is SGHRS and CDR2 is YFSETQ. CDR3 sequence reads: CASSLNPSSPLHF. The CDR3 bases are TGCGCCAGCAGCTTGAACCCTAGTTCACCCCTCCACTTT.

In this sample, this clonotype turned up many times. The V and J genes are TRBV6-5 and TRBJ1-6; 7 nucleotides match TRBD1. Germline V gene sequence: CDR1 MNHEY, CDR2 SVGAGI. After removal of 6 bases from V and 10 bases from J, the junction contained 12 bases not matched to a gene. The CDR3 contains 15 residues. The CDR3 reads CASSPPGQLRSPLHF. The CDR3 region has the DNA TGTGCCAGCAGCCCCCCGGGACAGTTGCGATCACCCCTCCACTTT.

Ten or more counts support this clonotype. This sequence joins TRBV20-1 and TRBJ1-5, with a possible D match to TRBD1 (5 bases). V gave up 0 bases and J gave up 0 bases, with 12 bases separating them. This CDR3 has 16 amino acids. Germline CDR1 reads DFQATT; CDR2 reads SNEGSKA (reference sequence). Written as DNA, the CDR3 is TGCAGTGCTAGAGATGGTCAACAGGTTAGCAATCAGCCCCAGCATTTT. Amino acids: CSARDGQQVSNQPQHF.

With respect to this clonotype: Because the CDR3 is missing its conserved closing phenylalanine or tryptophan, this is likely a read error. This rearrangement joins TRBV3-1 to TRBJ2-1, with TRBD2 matching 11 bases. The length of the CDR3 is 16 residues. With 4 bases clipped from V and 3 bases from J, the junction kept 5 bases outside the gene matches. Germline V gene lookup returns CDR1 LGHDT and CDR2 YNNKEL (reference sequence). The CDR3 coding sequence is TGTGCCAGCAGCCTTCGACTAGCGGGAAGCTACAATGAGCAGTTCCTC. Translated, it gives CASSLRLAGSYNEQFL.

This clonotype was seen ten or more times. V is TRBV5-1 and J is TRBJ2-5; 9 nucleotides align to TRBD1. The CDR3 extends over 19 amino acids. CDR1 and CDR2 from the germline V gene are SGHRS and YFSETQ. V shed 0 bases, J shed 5 bases, and the junction held 17 bases outside the gene matches. CDR3 sequence reads: CASSLALPRTGGSGETQYF. For the CDR3, the DNA is TGCGCCAGCAGCTTGGCTTTACCTCGAACAGGGGGCTCCGGGGAGACCCAGTACTTC.

In regard to this clonotype: This sequence may be a read error, since a much larger clone differs from it by one base. V and J are TRBV3-1 and TRBJ2-7; TRBD1 aligns across 8 bases. The CDR3 is 15 residues long. The V gene's germline CDR1 is LGHDT and CDR2 YNNKEL (reference sequence). Trimming cost V 6 bases and J 2 bases; bases outside gene matches: 9. Here the CDR3 reads CASRKTGDNAYEQYF. CDR3 bases: TGTGCCAGCAGAAAGACAGGGGATAATGCCTACGAGCAGTACTTC.

The gene calls are TRBV4-1 and TRBJ1-1; no clear D gene. V gave up 1 base and J gave up 0 bases, with 6 bases separating them. The CDR3 extends over 14 amino acids. In germline, CDR1 is MGHRA, CDR2 YSYEKL. For the CDR3, the DNA is TGCGCCAGCAGCCAAGTGGGGTTGAACACTGAAGCTTTCTTT. Translation: CASSQVGLNTEAFF.

This clonotype was observed at least ten times. The rearrangement links TRBV6-5 to TRBJ1-6; maybe TRBD1 (6 bases). Trimming took 0 bases from V and 7 from J, leaving 10 bases between them. The CDR3 contains 15 residues. Germline values: CDR1 MNHEY, CDR2 SVGAGI. The CDR3 sequence: CASSYSSQGNSPLHF. The CDR3 nucleotides read TGTGCCAGCAGTTACTCGAGTCAGGGGAATTCACCCCTCCACTTT.

This clonotype came up a few times. The rearrangement uses TRBV4-1 and TRBJ2-4; D might be TRBD2 (7 bases). Germline assignment: CDR1 MGHRA and CDR2 YSYEKL. The CDR3 is made up of 16 amino acids. Trimming pared 0 bases from V and 7 bases from J, leaving 16 bases between. CDR3 in DNA: TGCGCCAGCAGCCAAGATATGAGGGGGGGCCCGAACATTCAGTACTTC. It codes for CASSQDMRGGPNIQYF.